Each of the 5 T cell receptor beta chains below was sequenced from the same sample in a study of blood T cell repertoires in COVID-19. TCRdb's copy holds only in-frame clones and misses some; the assay was immunoSEQ multiplex PCR. The table shows about 210,000 clones, with 80% occurring only once. Sample: peripheral blood. The source is a man in his 60s with acute or convalescent COVID-19.

This chain joins TRBV4-2 and TRBJ2-7; 10 bases are a match to TRBD1. The CDR3 is 15 residues long. V lost 0 bases, J lost 6 bases, and 5 bases stayed unmatched. Germline V gene lookup returns CDR1 LGHNA and CDR2 YNFKEQ. CDR3 sequence (DNA): TGTGCCAGCAGCCAAGACCGGACAGGGGGGGGCGAGCAGTACTTC. This sequence encodes CASSQDRTGGGEQYF.

The chain uses TRBV2 and TRBJ1-5; TRBD1 is a possible D gene (5 bases). The V end was cut by 2 bases, the J end by 5 bases, with 10 bases between. This CDR3 comprises 14 residues. The germline V gene has CDR1 SNHLY and CDR2 FYNNEI. The DNA for the CDR3 is TGTGCCAGCAGTGAATGGGGCGCCTATCAGCCCCAGCATTTT. It yields the protein CASSEWGAYQPQHF.

The chain uses TRBV6-5 and TRBJ1-5, with 9 bases fitting TRBD1. The CDR3 consists of 14 residues. V lost 6 bases to trimming and J lost 5 bases; unmatched junction nucleotides: 5. CDR1 is MNHEY, CDR2 SVGAGI, per germline. The CDR3 region is CASRGGQGYQPQHF. The CDR3 DNA reads as TGTGCCAGCAGGGGGGGACAGGGTTATCAGCCCCAGCATTTT.

The chain combines TRBV6-2 or TRBV6-3 with TRBJ1-4; tentative D call: TRBD1 (5 bases). V lost 5 bases and J lost 2, with 12 bases in between. This CDR3 has 15 residues. Germline V gene sequence: CDR1 MNHEY, CDR2 SVGEGT. CDR3 bases: TGTGCCAGCAGTCTTACAGGATCTACTAATGAAAAACTGTTTTTT. It translates to CASSLTGSTNEKLFF.

This clone appeared a single time. The chain links TRBV6-5 to TRBJ2-5; 8 nucleotides agree with TRBD1. The germline V gene has CDR1 MNHEY and CDR2 SVGAGI. The V segment lost 7 bases and the J segment 5 bases; nucleotides outside the gene matches: 6. This CDR3 comprises 13 residues. This CDR3 reads CASTQDRAETQYF. Written as DNA, the CDR3 is TGTGCCAGCACCCAGGACAGGGCCGAGACCCAGTACTTC.